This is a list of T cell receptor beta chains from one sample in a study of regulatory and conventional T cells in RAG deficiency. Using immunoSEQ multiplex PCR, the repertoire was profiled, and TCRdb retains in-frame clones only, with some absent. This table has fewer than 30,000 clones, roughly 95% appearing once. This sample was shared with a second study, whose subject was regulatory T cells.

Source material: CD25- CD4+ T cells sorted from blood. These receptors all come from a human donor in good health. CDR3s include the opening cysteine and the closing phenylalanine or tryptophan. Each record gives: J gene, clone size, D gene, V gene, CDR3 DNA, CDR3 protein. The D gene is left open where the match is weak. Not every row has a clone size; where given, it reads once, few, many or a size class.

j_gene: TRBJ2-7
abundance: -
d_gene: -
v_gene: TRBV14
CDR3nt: TGTGCCAGCAGCCAAAGGGGGGGGGCCTACGAGCAGTACTTC
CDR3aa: CASSQRGGAYEQYF

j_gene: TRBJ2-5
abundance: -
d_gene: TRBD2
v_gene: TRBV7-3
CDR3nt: TGTGCCAGCAGCTTAATACCGGGGGGGCAAGAGACCCAGTACTTC
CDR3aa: CASSLIPGGQETQYF

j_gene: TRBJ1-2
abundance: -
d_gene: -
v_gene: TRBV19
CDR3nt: TGTGCCAGTAGTCCTAACAGGGACTATGGCTACACCTTC
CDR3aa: CASSPNRDYGYTF

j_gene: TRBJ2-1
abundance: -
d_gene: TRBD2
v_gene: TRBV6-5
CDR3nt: TGTGCCAGCAGTTACTCGCCTAGCGGGGGGGCTGAGCAGTTCTTC
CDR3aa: CASSYSPSGGAEQFF

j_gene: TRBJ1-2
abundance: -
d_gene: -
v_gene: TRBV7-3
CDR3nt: TGTGCCAGCAGCTTAGATCGGAACACAGGCTCCTACTATGGCTACACCTTC
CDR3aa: CASSLDRNTGSYYGYTF

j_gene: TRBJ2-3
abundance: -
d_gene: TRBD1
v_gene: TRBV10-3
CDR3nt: TGTGCCATCAGTGGGTCCCGGGACAGGGGCCGAGGGACCACAGATACGCAGTATTTT
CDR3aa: CAISGSRDRGRGTTDTQYF

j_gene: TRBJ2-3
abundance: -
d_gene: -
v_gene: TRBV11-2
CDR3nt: TGTGCCAGCAGCTTAAGGTCGGGTATAGATACGCAGTATTTT
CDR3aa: CASSLRSGIDTQYF

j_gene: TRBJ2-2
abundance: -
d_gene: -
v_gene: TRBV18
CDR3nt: TGTGCCAGCTCACCAGAGAGGCCTCCGAACACCGGGGAGCTGTTTTTT
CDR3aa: CASSPERPPNTGELFF

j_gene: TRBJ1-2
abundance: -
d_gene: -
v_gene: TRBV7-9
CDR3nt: TGTGCCAGCAGCTTTGGCCAGGGTGGCTATGGCTACACCTTC
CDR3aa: CASSFGQGGYGYTF

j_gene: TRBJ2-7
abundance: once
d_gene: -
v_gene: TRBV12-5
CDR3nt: TGTGCTACCCCCCCCGACAGATTCTCCTACGAGCAGTACTTC
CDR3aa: CATPPDRFSYEQYF

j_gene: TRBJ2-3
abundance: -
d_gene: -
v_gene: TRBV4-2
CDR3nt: TGTGCCAGCAGCCAAGAGTCAACTATCACAGATACGCAGTATTTT
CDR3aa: CASSQESTITDTQYF

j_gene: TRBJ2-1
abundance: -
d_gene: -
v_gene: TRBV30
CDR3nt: TGTGCCTGGAGAGGGGACTACAATGAGCAGTTCTTC
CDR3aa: CAWRGDYNEQFF

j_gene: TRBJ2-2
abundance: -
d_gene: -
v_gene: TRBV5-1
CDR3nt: TGCGCCAGCAGCTTGGCGGGTTACGCGAACACCGGGGAGCTGTTTTTT
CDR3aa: CASSLAGYANTGELFF

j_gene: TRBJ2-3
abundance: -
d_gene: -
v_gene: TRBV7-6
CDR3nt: TGTGCCAGCAGCCCACGGGGAGTAAGCACAGATACGCAGTATTTT
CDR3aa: CASSPRGVSTDTQYF

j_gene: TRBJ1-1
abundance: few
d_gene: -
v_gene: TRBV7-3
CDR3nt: TGTGCCAGCAGCTTATTGGCAGGGGCGAACACTGAAGCTTTCTTT
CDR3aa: CASSLLAGANTEAFF

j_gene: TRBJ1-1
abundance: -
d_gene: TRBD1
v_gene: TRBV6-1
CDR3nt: TGTGCCAGCAGCCCCAGGGGGCCTGAAGCTTTCTTT
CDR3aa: CASSPRGPEAFF

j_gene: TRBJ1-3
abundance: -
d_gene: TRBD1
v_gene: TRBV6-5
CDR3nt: TGTGCCAGCAGCATCGACAGGGTTGGAAACACCATATATTTT
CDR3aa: CASSIDRVGNTIYF

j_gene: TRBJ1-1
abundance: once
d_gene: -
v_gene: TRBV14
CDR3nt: TGTGCCAGCAGCCAAGATTGGGGGGTTGGAGCTTTCTTT
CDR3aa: CASSQDWGVGAFF